Listed here are 4 T cell receptor beta chains from one sample, sequenced in a study of T cells after posttransplantation cyclophosphamide. The assay was immunoSEQ multiplex PCR, and TCRdb's table has in-frame clones only and misses some. Singletons are absent from the sample, which has 40,000 to 55,000 clones. The sequenced sample was PBMCs. These receptors were obtained from a man aged 40-50 years in good health, CMV-negative, and a related stem cell transplant donor.

This clone showed up many times. The chain employs TRBV19 and TRBJ1-1, with D hard to call. The V gene's germline CDR1 is LNHDA and CDR2 SQIVND (reference sequence). Deletions cut 9 bases from V and 4 bases from J, with 12 bases between. The CDR3 has 12 amino acids. The CDR3 DNA follows: TGTGCCAGCCATAGTTACGGCACTGAAGCTTTCTTT. It translates to CASHSYGTEAFF.

The chain employs TRBV11-3 and TRBJ2-2, with TRBD1 matching over 10 bases. This CDR3 region has 16 residues. Germline values: CDR1 SGHNT, CDR2 YENEEA. Trimming took 6 bases from V and 1 from J; bases not matched to a gene: 5. CDR3 DNA sequence: TGTGCCAGCAGATCTAGGGACAGGGGGAACACCGGGGAGCTGTTTTTT. It specifies CASRSRDRGNTGELFF.

This clone was detected many times. This chain connects TRBV7-8 to TRBJ2-2; D unclear. This CDR3 spans 12 amino acids. Germline CDR1 SGHVS, CDR2 FQNEAQ. The V end was cut by 2 bases, the J end by 5 bases, with 3 bases between. CDR3 amino acids: CASSLRTGELFF. The CDR3 region has the DNA TGTGCCAGCAGCTTACGGACCGGGGAGCTGTTTTTT.

This clone appeared many times. The chain has TRBV6-5 and TRBJ2-3; no definite D call. The V and J ends lost 2 bases and 4 bases respectively, with 4 bases between them. Looked up from germline, CDR1 is MNHEY and CDR2 is SVGAGI. The CDR3 is 12 amino acids. The CDR3 spells CASSYLSDTQYF. CDR3 nucleotide sequence: TGTGCCAGCAGTTACCTCTCAGATACGCAGTATTTT.